This entry concerns a single TCR beta chain. Its antigen is not known. Germline values: CDR1 MNHEY, CDR2 SMNVEV (reference sequence). V lost 6 bases to trimming and J lost 1 base; unmatched junction nucleotides: 6. CDR3 length equals 15 residues. The investigators sampled blood at baseline, at cycle 4 day 1, and at cycle 7 day 1. These data come from a study of OX40 agonist ivuxolimab in advanced cancers. Across the study: Three patients showed partial responses: one hepatocellular carcinoma and two cutaneous melanoma cases.

Here immunoSEQ multiplex PCR was the method, and the copy in TCRdb shows in-frame clones only, minus some. The sample lists tens of thousands of clones, roughly nine tenths occurring once. Findings of the study overall: Dosing at 0.1 to 3.0 mg/kg was accompanied by clonal expansion of CD4+ and CD8+ blood T cells by week 6.

This receptor was taken from an adult with an advanced solid tumor such as melanoma, head and neck, liver or kidney cancer. The source was CD4+ or CD8+ T cells sorted from blood, collected in a trial of the OX40 agonist ivuxolimab. The chain links TRBV27 to TRBJ1-1; the match to TRBD1 covers 9 bases. In nucleotides, the CDR3 is TGTGCCAGCAGAACCGGACAGGGGAGGAACACTGAAGCTTTCTTT. It codes for CASRTGQGRNTEAFF.